The 8 T cell receptor beta chains given below trace back to one sample, sequenced in a study of blood T cell repertoires in COVID-19. Libraries were prepared by immunoSEQ multiplex PCR; TCRdb keeps only in-frame clonotypes and omits some of them. The sample holds tens of thousands of clones, 82% seen once. Sequenced sample: peripheral blood. The receptors come from a man aged 60 to 69 with acute or convalescent COVID-19.

The V call is TRBV24-1, the J call TRBJ1-2; TRBD1 might be the D (5 bases). V gave up 11 bases and J gave up 8 bases, with 17 bases separating them. The germline gives CDR1 KGHDR, CDR2 SFDVKD. The CDR3 has 12 residues. The CDR3: CAIGQPLTGYTF. CDR3 nucleotide sequence: TGTGCCATCGGACAACCCCTCACCGGCTACACCTTC.

This rearrangement joins TRBV27 to TRBJ1-1; possible D gene TRBD1, 5 bases. Germline CDR1 reads MNHEY; CDR2 reads SMNVEV (reference sequence). Trimming pared 6 bases from V and 3 bases from J, leaving 14 bases between. The CDR3 contains 14 residues. The CDR3 protein is CASSAGFLDTEAFF. The CDR3, as DNA: TGTGCCAGCAGCGCAGGGTTCTTGGACACTGAAGCTTTCTTT.

This clone was seen only once. J is TRBJ2-7 and V is TRBV12-2; the listed D gene, TRBD2, was not tested against the DNA. TRBV12-2 is a known pseudogene. There are 15 residues in the CDR3. The CDR3: CASPDRLTSSYEQYF. DNA of the CDR3: TGTGCAAGTCCCGATCGACTGACTAGCTCCTACGAGCAGTACTTC.

The chain links TRBV19 to TRBJ1-3, with D possibly matching TRBD1 (5 bases). V was pared by 6 bases and J by 0 bases, with 9 bases between. This CDR3 region has 14 residues. Germline values: CDR1 LNHDA, CDR2 SQIVND (reference sequence). The CDR3 DNA follows: TGTGCCAGTAGCGGGGGGTTCTCTGGAAACACCATATATTTT. Amino acid sequence: CASSGGFSGNTIYF.

The CDR3 DNA follows: TGTGCCAGCAGGGTCGGGACAATGAACACTGAAGCTTTCTTT. Its protein is CASRVGTMNTEAFF. The chain joins TRBV28 to TRBJ1-1; D may be TRBD1 (6 bases). V lost 6 bases and J lost 0, with 11 bases in between. The CDR3 loop spans 14 amino acids. Germline V gene lookup returns CDR1 MDHEN and CDR2 SYDVKM.

The chain carries TRBV4-2 and TRBJ2-7, with D tentatively TRBD2 (5 bases). Germline assignment: CDR1 LGHNA and CDR2 YNFKEQ. Trimming pared 4 bases from V and 1 base from J, leaving 14 bases between. The CDR3 spans 15 residues. The chain's CDR3 is CASSRGLLRSYEQYF. The CDR3 DNA sequence: TGTGCCAGCAGCCGAGGGCTTCTCAGGTCCTACGAGCAGTACTTC.

The genes are TRBV28 and TRBJ1-4; tentative D call: TRBD1 (6 bases). The CDR3 is 20 amino acids. Trimming pared 3 bases from V and 6 bases from J, leaving 29 bases between. Germline lookup yields CDR1 MDHEN and CDR2 SYDVKM. CDR3 loop: CASSLPPQGSGMASDEKLFF. The CDR3 bases are TGTGCCAGCAGTTTGCCCCCTCAGGGGTCAGGGATGGCATCTGATGAAAAACTGTTTTTT.

This rearrangement joins TRBV19 to TRBJ2-7; tentative D call: TRBD2 (5 bases). Trimming removed 1 base at V and 7 bases at J, with 11 bases between. CDR1 LNHDA and CDR2 SQIVND come from the germline V gene (reference sequence). The CDR3 extends over 13 amino acids. This CDR3 is CASSIVVRREQYF. CDR3 nucleotide sequence: TGTGCCAGTAGTATAGTGGTTCGGAGGGAGCAGTACTTC.